In its sample, the clone carrying this T cell receptor beta chain was seen a few times. The antigen is unknown. These data belong to a study of response to subunit inactivated influenza vaccine. Points from the study as a whole: Few new T cells, the authors suggested, are recruited by each seasonal influenza vaccination.

Germline V gene data show CDR1 as SGHDT and CDR2 as YYEEEE. The CDR3 is made up of 13 amino acids. Trimming cost V 1 base and J 1 base, with 6 bases left between them. TCRdb analysed the RT-PCR reads with MiXCR anew, one entry per CDR3 protein. The sample includes under 550,000 distinct CDR3 sequences, roughly 7.6% of them seen just once. The sample was PBMCs from blood, taken 23 to 25 months after vaccination. This receptor was obtained from a man aged 45 to 70 who received an inactivated influenza vaccine. V usage is TRBV5-6 and J usage is TRBJ2-7, with unresolved D. The CDR3 sequence: CASSLWRSYEQYF. The CDR3 region has the DNA TGTGCCAGCAGCTTGTGGCGTTCCTACGAGCAGTACTTC.